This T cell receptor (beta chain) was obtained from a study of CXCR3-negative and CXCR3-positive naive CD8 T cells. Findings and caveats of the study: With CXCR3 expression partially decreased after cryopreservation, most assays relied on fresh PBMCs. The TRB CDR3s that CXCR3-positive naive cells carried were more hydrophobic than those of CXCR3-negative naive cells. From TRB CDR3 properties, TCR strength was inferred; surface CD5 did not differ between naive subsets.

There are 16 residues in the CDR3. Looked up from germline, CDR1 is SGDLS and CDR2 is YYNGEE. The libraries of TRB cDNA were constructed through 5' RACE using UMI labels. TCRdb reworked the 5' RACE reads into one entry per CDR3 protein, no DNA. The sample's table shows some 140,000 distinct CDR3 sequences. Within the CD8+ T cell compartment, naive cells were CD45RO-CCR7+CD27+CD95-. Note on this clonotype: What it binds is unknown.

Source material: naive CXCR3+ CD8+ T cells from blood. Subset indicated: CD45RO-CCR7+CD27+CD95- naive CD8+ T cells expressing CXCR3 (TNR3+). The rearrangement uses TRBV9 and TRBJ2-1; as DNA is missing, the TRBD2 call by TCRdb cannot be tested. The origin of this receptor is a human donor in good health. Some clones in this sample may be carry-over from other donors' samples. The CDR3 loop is CASSEGLVSAYNEQFF. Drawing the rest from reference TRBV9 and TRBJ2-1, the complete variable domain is DSGVTQTPKHLITATGQRVTLRCSPRSGDLSVYWYQQSLDQGLQFLIQYYNGEERAKGNILERFSAQQFPDLHSELNLSSLELGDSALYFCASSEGLVSAYNEQFFGPGTRLTVL.